The subject of this entry is one T cell receptor (beta chain). Its antigen is still unknown. This record comes from a study of Ad26.COV2.S vaccination and SARS-CoV-2 variants. Whole-study context: The trial was COV1001 and the donor's arm was Ad26.COV2.S.

Noted treatment: over 15 received Ad26.COV2.S at low or high dose, single or two shots; several received placebo; per-sample allocation not given. Sampling was performed 63 days after the first vaccine or placebo injection. Profiling relied on immunoSEQ multiplex PCR, and the TCRdb table lists in-frame clones only, not all of them. The table records around 500,000 clones, roughly 87% of them present only once. Study conclusions and caveats: Reports say spike-specific CD8+ and CD4+ T cell responses covered substantial breadth after vaccination. Responses of T cells in total may have been underestimated by the TCR breadth and depth analyses. Placebo recipients trailed vaccine recipients in spike-specific TCR breadth.

The CDR3 is 14 residues long. Germline CDR1 SGHDT, CDR2 YYEEEE. V lost 3 bases and J lost 8; bases outside the gene matches: 7. This receptor was identified in a person between 18 and 65 years old who received the Ad26.COV2.S COVID-19 vaccine or a placebo. The sample here was peripheral blood, taken in a trial of Ad26.COV2.S vaccine versus placebo. The rearrangement joins TRBV5-6 to TRBJ1-2, with 10 bases lining up with TRBD1. The CDR3 DNA follows: TGTGCCAGCAGCTCGCCCGGGACAGGGGAAGGCTACACCTTC. Translated, it gives CASSSPGTGEGYTF.